A single sample is the source of the 26 T cell receptor beta chains below, sequenced in a study of metastatic and nonmetastatic thyroid tumors. TCRdb recomputed clones from the PCR reads via MiXCR. In the table there are about 27,000 clones, about 15% of which are singletons. All patients were treatment-naive before thyroid surgery. Source material: blood. These receptor sequences come from a male donor with papillary thyroid cancer or a benign thyroid nodule (not recorded which). Some clones in this sample may be carry-over from other donors' samples.

This clone was seen ten or more times. This chain uses TRBV5-7 with TRBJ1-4; D possibly corresponds to TRBD1 (5 bases). TRBV5-7 is known as an ORF, though its function is uncertain. The CDR3 consists of 15 residues. V lost 2 bases, J lost 4 bases, and 12 bases lay in between. As DNA, the CDR3 is TGTGCCAGCAGCTTCTGGACATCTCGTAATGAAAAACTGTTTTTT. It yields the protein CASSFWTSRNEKLFF.

This clone occurred many times. The genes are TRBV29-1 and TRBJ2-3, with 8 bases that match TRBD2. The germline CDR1 and CDR2 sequences are SQVTM and ANQGSEA. J lost 2 bases, V lost 4 bases, and 5 bases had no gene match. This CDR3 spans 14 amino acids. The chain's CDR3 is CSVGLREVTDTQYF. Here the CDR3 DNA reads TGCAGCGTTGGATTGCGGGAGGTCACAGATACGCAGTATTTT.

By share, this clone ranks as medium-sized (0.01 to 0.1%). The chain combines TRBV12-3 or TRBV12-4 with TRBJ2-7; 12 bases match TRBD1. The CDR3 contains 16 residues. The V and J ends lost 4 bases and 7 bases, in that order; junction bases with no gene match: 11. CDR3 residues: CASSSPLGTGGGEQYF. In DNA, the CDR3 is TGTGCCAGCAGTTCACCCCTCGGGACAGGGGGCGGGGAGCAGTACTTC.

By proportion, this clone is medium-sized. The chain carries TRBV20-1 and TRBJ2-7; D is ambiguous. Germline V gene sequence: CDR1 DFQATT, CDR2 SNEGSKA (reference sequence). CDR3 length: 14 residues. V was shortened by 0 bases and J by 1 base, with 10 bases between the two germline ends. As DNA, the CDR3 is TGCAGTGCTAGAGAGGGGTCCGGGTCCTACGAGCAGTACTTC. Residues: CSAREGSGSYEQYF.

This clone was detected ten times or more. The V call is TRBV7-8, the J call TRBJ2-7, with a possible D match to TRBD1 (7 bases). Germline CDR1 and CDR2: SGHVS and FQNEAQ. Trimming cost V 2 bases and J 3 bases, with 14 bases left between them. The CDR3 loop spans 15 amino acids. The DNA for the CDR3 is TGTGCCAGCAGCTTATTGGAGGGGGCGAGCTACGAGCAGTACTTC. It codes for CASSLLEGASYEQYF.

The chain employs TRBV5-6 and TRBJ2-7; 7 bases align to TRBD2. Germline V gene sequence: CDR1 SGHDT, CDR2 YYEEEE. V dropped 2 bases and J dropped 3; count of bases not matched to a gene: 8. The CDR3 is 15 residues long. The CDR3 DNA sequence: TGTGCCAGCAGCTTTGGGCTGGGGGGGTACTACGAGCAGTACTTC. It translates to CASSFGLGGYYEQYF.

This clone qualifies as medium-sized. This sequence joins TRBV28 and TRBJ2-7; 11 nucleotides align to TRBD2. The CDR3 is made up of 14 amino acids. Germline V gene lookup returns CDR1 MDHEN and CDR2 SYDVKM. V dropped 9 bases and J dropped 7; count of bases not matched to a gene: 11. The CDR3 DNA reads as TGTGCCAGTGCAGGGACTAGCGGACCCCAGGAGCAGTACTTC. Protein product: CASAGTSGPQEQYF.

This clone was seen at least ten times. The chain combines TRBV15 with TRBJ1-1, with unresolved D. V was shortened by 1 base and J by 9 bases, with 15 bases between the two germline ends. Germline CDR1 and CDR2: LNHNV and YYDKDF (reference sequence). The CDR3 covers 14 residues. CDR3 region: CATSRASREYKAFF. DNA for the CDR3: TGTGCCACCAGCAGAGCGAGTCGGGAGTACAAAGCTTTCTTT.

This clone was observed a few times. The chain is built from TRBV28 and TRBJ1-2, with TRBD1 as a possible D gene (6 bases). The CDR3 totals 13 residues. With 9 bases removed from V and 11 bases from J, the gap between germline ends came to 22 bases. Germline V gene sequence: CDR1 MDHEN, CDR2 SYDVKM. CDR3 sequence (DNA): TGTGCCAGAGGAGAGGGGGGTTTAGGAGGATACACCTTC. It is translated as CARGEGGLGGYTF.

This clone was seen at least ten times. J is TRBJ2-1 and V is TRBV28; 7 positions match TRBD1. The V gene end was trimmed by 4 bases and the J gene end by 8 bases; junction bases not matched to a gene: 11. Germline values: CDR1 MDHEN, CDR2 SYDVKM. CDR3 size: 15 residues. The CDR3 spells CASSSNDRVEYEQFF. The CDR3, as DNA: TGTGCCAGCAGTTCGAATGACAGGGTAGAGTATGAGCAGTTCTTC. The full variable domain, in which reference TRBV28 and TRBJ2-1 provide the parts outside the CDR3, is DVKVTQSSRYLVKRTGEKVFLECVQDMDHENMFWYRQDPGLGLRLIYFSYDVKMKEKGDIPEGYSVSREKKERFSLILESASTNQTSMYLCASSSNDRVEYEQFFGPGTRLTVL.

Of note for this clone: The junction departs from germline at one end; a sequencing error may be responsible. The same CDR3 can be traced to other DNA sequences in this sample. The V gene is TRBV6-1, the J gene TRBJ2-5; D is unclear. This CDR3 contains 13 residues. Germline CDR1 and CDR2: MNHNS and SASEGT. CDR3: CASSDGDGETQYF. CDR3 bases: TGTGCCAGCAGTGATGGTGACGGAGAGACCCAGTACTTT.

The rearrangement links TRBV5-6 to TRBJ1-5; 7 bases line up with TRBD1. The ends lost 0 bases at V and 6 bases at J; junction bases unmatched: 0. Germline lookup yields CDR1 SGHDT and CDR2 YYEEEE. This CDR3 is built from 13 residues. CDR3 DNA sequence: TGTGCCAGCAGCTTGGGACAGGGTCAGCCCCAGCATTTT. Translation gives CASSLGQGQPQHF.

There are many counts of this clone. V and J are TRBV9 and TRBJ1-1; tentatively, D is TRBD1 (6 bases). Trimming cost V 4 bases and J 8 bases, with 18 bases left between them. The CDR3 runs to 14 residues. Germline CDR1 and CDR2: SGDLS and YYNGEE. The CDR3 reads CASSPGQFSSEAFF. DNA for the CDR3: TGTGCCAGCAGCCCAGGACAGTTTTCATCAGAAGCTTTCTTT.

This clone has only a few counts. This chain connects TRBV6-1 to TRBJ2-4; no clear D. Trimming removed 1 base at V and 1 base at J, with 14 bases between. CDR1 is MNHNS and CDR2 is SASEGT in the germline V gene. The CDR3 spans 17 residues. CDR3 in DNA: TGTGCCAGCAGTGAAGTTGGGCGTCTGGTTGCCAAAAACATTCAGTACTTC. This translates into CASSEVGRLVAKNIQYF.

This clone has a count of ten or more. A much more abundant neighbour one base away suggests this may be a read error. This rearrangement joins TRBV7-8 to TRBJ2-7; 11 bases line up with TRBD2. With V trimmed by 5 bases and J by 2 bases, 5 bases remained unmatched. The CDR3 extends over 15 amino acids. Germline V gene sequence: CDR1 SGHVS, CDR2 FQNEAQ. Here the CDR3 reads CASSIRLAGTYEQYF. As DNA, the CDR3 is TGTGCCAGCAGCATCAGACTAGCGGGGACCTACGAGCAGTACTTC.

This clone has a count of ten or more. This chain uses TRBV5-1 with TRBJ2-5, with TRBD2 identical over 10 bases. CDR1 and CDR2 (germline): SGHRS, YFSETQ. Trimming cost V 4 bases and J 2 bases; bases outside gene matches: 5. The CDR3 is 15 residues long. CDR3 in amino acids: CASSPGTSAQETQYF. CDR3 DNA sequence: TGCGCCAGCAGCCCGGGGACTAGCGCTCAAGAGACCCAGTACTTC.

This clone was detected a few times. The gene calls are TRBV6-1 and TRBJ2-7, with D possibly being TRBD2 (5 bases). Per germline, CDR1 MNHNS and CDR2 SASEGT. V lost 5 bases, J lost 6 bases, and 20 bases lay in between. The CDR3 length is 15 residues. The CDR3 spells CASSSAGIPSSEQYF. CDR3 nucleotide sequence: TGTGCCAGCAGTTCAGCCGGGATACCGTCGTCCGAGCAGTACTTC.

At least ten counts were recorded for this clone. This rearrangement joins TRBV11-2 to TRBJ2-7; the D is unclear. V was cut by 4 bases and J by 6 bases, with 7 bases left in between. Germline V gene sequence: CDR1 SGHAT, CDR2 FQNNGV. The CDR3 covers 11 residues. The CDR3 sequence is CASSSKGEQYF. CDR3 nucleotide sequence: TGTGCCAGCAGCTCAAAAGGCGAGCAGTACTTC.

By proportion, this clone is medium-sized. The V and J genes are TRBV6-2 or TRBV6-3 and TRBJ1-1; 8 nucleotides align to TRBD1. There are 15 residues in the CDR3. CDR1 MNHEY and CDR2 SVGEGT come from the germline V gene. V gave up 2 bases and J gave up 5 bases; unmatched junction bases: 7. The CDR3 region has the DNA TGTGCCAGCAGTTACAGCAGGGGGCGTGGGACTGAAGCTTTCTTT. Protein: CASSYSRGRGTEAFF.

This clone has a count of ten or more. The rearrangement uses TRBV7-6 and TRBJ2-3; D remains ambiguous. CDR1 is SGHVS, CDR2 FNYEAQ, per germline. The CDR3 spans 13 residues. Trimming cost V 4 bases and J 4 bases, with 9 bases left between them. The CDR3 sequence: CASSSFGPDTQYF. CDR3 nucleotides: TGTGCCAGCAGCTCCTTCGGGCCAGATACGCAGTATTTT. The complete variable domain, with remaining parts taken from reference TRBV7-6 and TRBJ2-3, reads GAGVSQSPRYKVTKRGQDVALRCDPISGHVSLYWYRQALGQGPEFLTYFNYEAQQDKSGLPNDRFSAERPEGSISTLTIQRTEQRDSAMYRCASSSFGPDTQYFGPGTRLTVL.

The chain recombines TRBV11-3 with TRBJ1-1; D unclear. The V gene lost 5 bases and the J gene lost 1 base, with 8 bases spanning the gap. This CDR3 has 13 amino acids. Germline V gene data show CDR1 as SGHNT and CDR2 as YENEEA. The CDR3 DNA follows: TGTGCCAGCAGCCGCCAGCCGAACACTGAAGCTTTCTTT. Its translation: CASSRQPNTEAFF.

In this sample, this clone turned up many times. The chain recombines TRBV28 with TRBJ2-1, with D perhaps TRBD2 (5 bases). CDR3 length equals 13 residues. Per the germline V gene, CDR1 is MDHEN and CDR2 is SYDVKM. V was shortened by 6 bases and J by 6 bases, with 12 bases between the two germline ends. CDR3 coding DNA: TGTGCCAGCAGCGTGAAGGCGGGCAATGAGCAGTTCTTC. This codes for CASSVKAGNEQFF.

This clone was detected ten times or more. The CDR3 protein is CASIRGTANTEAFF. The CDR3 DNA reads TGTGCCAGCATCCGCGGGACTGCGAACACTGAAGCTTTCTTT. This rearrangement joins TRBV2 to TRBJ1-1; a possible D gene is TRBD1 (5 bases). The germline V and J ends were trimmed by 7 bases and 1 base, with 13 bases remaining between them. CDR1 is SNHLY and CDR2 is FYNNEI in the germline V gene. The CDR3 consists of 14 residues.

The table lists this clone with many counts. The rearrangement links TRBV7-3 to TRBJ2-3; TRBD2 agrees at 14 bases. The V gene end was trimmed by 5 bases and the J gene end by 6 bases; junction bases not matched to a gene: 7. Germline CDR1 reads SGHTA; CDR2 reads FQGTGA. This CDR3 is built from 16 residues. CDR3 in amino acids: CASSPSRTSGRDTQYF. Here the CDR3 DNA reads TGTGCCAGCAGCCCCTCTCGGACTAGCGGGAGGGATACGCAGTATTTT. Variable domain in full (rest from reference TRBV7-3 and TRBJ2-3): GAGVSQTPSNKVTEKGKYVELRCDPISGHTALYWYRQSLGQGPEFLIYFQGTGAADDSGLPNDRFFAVRPEGSVSTLKIQRTERGDSAVYLCASSPSRTSGRDTQYFGPGTRLTVL.

This clone was detected only once. One end of the junction does not line up with germline, which may come from a read error. The J gene is TRBJ2-7, the V gene TRBV9; perhaps TRBD1 as D (5 bases). CDR3 length: 15 residues. Per the germline V gene, CDR1 is SGDLS and CDR2 is YYNGEE. CDR3 sequence reads: CPSSVGAGCFYEQYF. CDR3 coding DNA: TGTCCCAGCAGCGTAGGGGCAGGGTGTTTCTACGAGCAGTACTTC.

The sample holds many counts of this clone. V and J are TRBV20-1 and TRBJ1-5; D uncertain. This CDR3 contains 13 residues. With 4 bases removed from V and 5 bases from J, the gap between germline ends came to 12 bases. CDR1 is DFQATT and CDR2 is SNEGSKA in the germline V gene (reference sequence). CDR3 sequence (DNA): TGCAGTGCTAACGAAGACACGGATCAGCCCCAGCATTTT. Protein sequence: CSANEDTDQPQHF.